The rows below give T cell receptor beta chains drawn from one sample of a study of early T cells in non-severe SARS-CoV-2 infection. TCRdb re-analysed the 5' RACE reads in MiXCR, keeping a single row per CDR3 protein. The table lists around 39,000 distinct CDR3 sequences, approximately 7.9% of them singletons. Sample: whole blood, taken at baseline. These receptors originate from an adult who was a healthcare worker with PCR-confirmed SARS-CoV-2 infection or an uninfected control (not recorded which). Each CDR3 is given with its conserved first and last residue. D genes are given only for firm matches. Clone size, where shown, is once, few, many, or a class for clones that have expanded.

J gene | D gene | clone size | V gene | CDR3 length | CDR3 protein | CDR3 DNA
TRBJ2-1 | . | few | TRBV29-1 | 17 | CSVVGEQGRRFYNEQFF | TGCAGCGTTGTGGGGGAACAGGGGAGGAGGTTTTACAATGAGCAGTTCTTC
TRBJ2-1 | . | few | TRBV20-1 | 15 | CSAGRTGSSYNEQFF | TGCAGTGCGGGGAGGACAGGTAGCTCCTACAATGAGCAGTTCTTC
TRBJ2-1 | . | many | TRBV5-4 | 17 | CASSPWGQGHSYNEQFF | TGTGCCAGCAGCCCATGGGGTCAGGGGCACTCCTACAATGAGCAGTTCTTC
TRBJ1-2 | . | . | TRBV6-5 | 14 | CASSPDRRNYGYTF | TGTGCCAGCAGTCCTGATCGGCGGAACTATGGCTACACCTTC
TRBJ2-1 | TRBD2 | many | TRBV20-1 | 16 | CSARAGGQRGVGEQFF | TGCAGTGCTAGAGCCGGCGGGCAGCGGGGGGTCGGTGAGCAGTTCTTC
TRBJ1-6 | TRBD1 | many | TRBV6-6 | 16 | CASSRGAGQSISPLHF | TGTGCCAGCAGCCGAGGAGCGGGACAGTCTATCTCACCCCTCCACTTT
TRBJ1-2 | TRBD1 | medium-sized | TRBV13 | 12 | CASSVQGNGYTF | TGTGCCAGCAGCGTACAGGGGAATGGCTACACCTTC
TRBJ2-7 | TRBD2 | . | TRBV27 | 16 | CASSTGRGAVSYEQYF | TGTGCCAGCAGTACTGGGCGGGGGGCCGTCTCCTACGAGCAGTACTTC
TRBJ1-6 | . | few | TRBV14 | 15 | CASSQEVSGLGPLHF | TGTGCCAGCAGCCAAGAGGTCTCGGGCCTCGGCCCCCTCCACTTT
TRBJ2-3 | TRBD1 | . | TRBV7-9 | 15 | CASSFPRTGVDTQYF | TGTGCCAGCAGCTTCCCCCGGACAGGGGTGGATACGCAGTATTTT
TRBJ2-7 | . | few | TRBV3-1 | 13 | CASSQDDRSQQYF | TGTGCCAGCAGCCAAGATGACAGGTCTCAGCAGTACTTC
TRBJ1-2 | TRBD1 | many | TRBV6-5 | 16 | CASSYSSTRGRSGYTF | TGTGCCAGCAGTTACTCGAGTACGAGGGGGCGGAGTGGCTACACCTTC
TRBJ1-1 | . | many | TRBV29-1 | 13 | CSVEAGMGTEAFF | TGCAGCGTTGAGGCAGGGATGGGGACTGAAGCTTTCTTT
TRBJ2-5 | TRBD1 | few | TRBV11-2 | 13 | CASSPGQEETQYF | TGTGCCAGCAGCCCTGGACAGGAAGAGACCCAGTACTTC
TRBJ1-5 | TRBD1 | many | TRBV10-2 | 13 | CASSLGQGQPQHF | TGCGCCAGCAGTCTGGGACAGGGTCAGCCCCAGCATTTT
TRBJ2-3 | TRBD2 | many | TRBV6-5 | 15 | CASSPREGLTDTQYF | TGTGCCAGCAGTCCGCGTGAGGGACTAACAGATACGCAGTATTTT
TRBJ2-3 | . | few | TRBV3-1 | 14 | CASSPWTEADTQYF | TGTGCCAGCAGCCCCTGGACAGAGGCAGATACGCAGTATTTT
TRBJ1-5 | . | few | TRBV25-1 | 14 | CASSGRGYNQPQHF | TGTGCCAGCAGTGGCAGGGGATATAATCAGCCCCAGCATTTT
TRBJ1-2 | TRBD1 | few | TRBV6-6 | 16 | CASSYTDREPEYGYTF | TGTGCCAGCAGTTACACGGACAGGGAACCCGAATATGGCTACACCTTC
TRBJ2-7 | . | few | TRBV7-9 | 14 | CASSPRDFSYEQYF | TGTGCCAGCAGCCCGCGGGACTTCTCCTACGAGCAGTACTTC
TRBJ2-7 | . | . | TRBV28 | 13 | CASSYPGLGEQYF | TGTGCCAGCAGTTACCCGGGTTTGGGTGAGCAGTACTTC
TRBJ2-1 | . | many | TRBV20-1 | 15 | CSARDPFAPGGEQFF | TGCAGTGCTAGAGATCCGTTCGCCCCCGGGGGTGAGCAGTTCTTC
TRBJ1-1 | . | few | TRBV7-9 | 13 | CASSFDRGTEAFF | TGTGCCAGCAGTTTTGACAGAGGCACTGAAGCTTTCTTT
TRBJ2-5 | . | few | TRBV7-6 | 13 | CASSTLNQETQYF | TGTGCCAGCAGCACCTTAAACCAAGAGACCCAGTACTTC